The source of this T cell receptor beta chain is a study of vaccination and CD4 T cells after COVID-19. Study background: Cells were stimulated with overlapping spike peptide pools from SARS-CoV-2, HCoV-NL63, HCoV-OC43 and HCoV-229E. Every culture used as a control got a CEFX pool, an HIV-1 Nef pool, or no peptide. Whole-study findings and limits: Median numbers of SARS-CoV-2-reactive clonotypes increased from 21 to 38 (not a significant change).

Sequencing of the DNA from cultured CD4+ T cells was carried out with the Oncomine TCR Beta short-read assay. From CD4+ T cells that had been cultured, genomic DNA was extracted. One entry per CDR3 protein, called by TCRdb with MiXCR from the PCR reads. The data show about 9,100 distinct CDR3 sequences, with around 42% seen just once and 12% held by the top ten. The CDR3 sequence is 17 residues long. Germline-derived CDR1 and CDR2 are SGHTA and FQGNSA. Trimming removed 5 bases at V and 2 bases at J, with 20 bases between. Treatment reported: approximately nine-day PBMC culture with coronavirus spike peptide pools or control peptides (ViraFEST assay). Ahead of the COVID-19 pandemic (2011-2018), the CD4+ T cells of the unexposed donor were collected. This clonotype was detected only a few times. Its antigen is unknown.

This clonotype originated in a human donor in good health. J is TRBJ2-3 and V is TRBV7-2; D gene unclear. The sequenced sample consisted of CD4+ T cells from blood, cultured in vitro. The CDR3 here is CASSPRPLRFATDTQYF. The CDR3, as DNA: TGTGCCAGCAGCCCACGTCCTCTCAGGTTTGCCACAGATACGCAGTATTTT.